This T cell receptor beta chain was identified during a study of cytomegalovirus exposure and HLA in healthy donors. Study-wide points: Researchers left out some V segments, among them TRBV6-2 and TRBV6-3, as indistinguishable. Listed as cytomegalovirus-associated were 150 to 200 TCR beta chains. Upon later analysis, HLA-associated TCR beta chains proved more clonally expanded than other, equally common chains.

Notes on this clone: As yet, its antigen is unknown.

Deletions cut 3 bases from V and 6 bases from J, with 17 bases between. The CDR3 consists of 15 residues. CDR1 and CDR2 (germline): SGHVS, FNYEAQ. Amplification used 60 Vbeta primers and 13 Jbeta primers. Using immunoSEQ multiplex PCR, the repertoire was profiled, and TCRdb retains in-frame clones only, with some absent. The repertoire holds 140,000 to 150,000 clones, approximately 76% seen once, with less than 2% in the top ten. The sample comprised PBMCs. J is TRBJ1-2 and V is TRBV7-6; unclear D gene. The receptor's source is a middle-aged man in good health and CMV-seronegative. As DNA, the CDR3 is TGTGCCAGCAGCTTCGTGGTGGAGGGAGAAGATGGCTACACCTTC. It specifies CASSFVVEGEDGYTF.